What follows describes a single T cell receptor beta chain. Its binding antigen is unknown. No much larger clone is present one base from it, and per-base qualities are unavailable. The sample originates from a study of blood T cell repertoires in COVID-19 (dated by TCRdb to 2018 to 2021). Background for the entire study: Samples from collaborators originated in the United States, Italy and Spain and spanned both the acute and convalescent phases of COVID-19. Subjects who had been exposed to COVID-19, were actively infected with it, or had recovered from it provided the deeply sampled blood TCRbeta repertoires that made up the dataset. The material from the prospective study consisted of cDNA or gDNA derived from T cells, B-cell-depleted T cells, or PBMCs. Nearly every sample came with metadata listing a de-identified subject ID, COVID-19 status, age in years and sex. Where HLA class I and class II types were available, the types were taken from metadata supplied by the sample provider, not from assay-based typing. The repertoires were released in a freely available public database meant as a resource for research on the immune response to SARS-CoV-2. The samples were drawn from the first 160 participants of the ongoing ImmuneRACE study and from 1,200 or so subjects provided by 6 global collaborators.

TCRbeta CDR3 regions were amplified from genomic DNA by means of the immunoSEQ Assay, a bias-controlled multiplex PCR. The source study handled its data this way. The number of nucleated cells in each sample was estimated from the amplification of reference gene primers within the assay. To quantify the absolute abundance of each unique TCRbeta CDR3 rearrangement, sequence reads were collapsed and filtered. For each sample, productive Simpson clonality was calculated as the square root of Simpson's diversity index over productive rearrangements. TCRdb retrieved this table from immuneACCESS and kept in-frame rearrangements only. Not all clones are present; in checked studies, unresolved V genes account for under half, and no reason is known for the remainder. V, J and clone size were drawn from that table, and D and trimming were deduced from the DNA. This sample is represented by 200,000 to 250,000 clones; approximately 78% of them were singletons. The top ten constitute less than 6% of the sample.

Study-wide findings and limitations: The quantity of clinical and demographic metadata differed by source and by participant and was supplied without curation.

V loses 5 bases, J loses 6 bases, and the germline ends lie 6 bases apart. Taken from the germline V gene, the CDR1 and CDR2 loops are SGHNT and YENEEA. The CDR3 contains 11 residues, cysteine and phenylalanine counted. CDR3 DNA only is kept here, 33 bases in frame from base 1. One collaborating source in Seattle enrolled patients during active infection and followed them longitudinally through the course of disease. The collaborating institutions used their own protocols to collect whole blood in K2EDTA tubes. For TCRbeta analysis, collaborator samples were shipped as frozen whole blood, as isolated PBMCs, or as DNA extracted from either sample type.

What was sequenced was peripheral blood. The clonotype comes from a woman between 70 and 85 years old with COVID-19, enrolled during active disease. The V gene is TRBV11-3 and the J gene is TRBJ2-3, with the D gene too uncertain to name. In nucleotides, the sequence is TGTGCCAGCAGCACCGGGGATACGCAGTATTTT. This codes for CASSTGDTQYF.